A single sample is the source of the 26 T cell receptor beta chains below, sequenced in a study of T cell repertoires in cytomegalovirus infection. Each CDR3 protein is one row after TCRdb ran MiXCR on the reads. This table holds just under 300,000 distinct CDR3 sequences, around 9.1% found once. The sequenced sample was PBMCs. All receptors come from a human donor in good health (CMV status not recorded). Some clones in this sample may be carry-over from other donors' samples.

This clonotype was seen repeatedly, ten times or more. The V call is TRBV28, the J call TRBJ1-2; 7 nucleotides align to TRBD1. Germline trimming cut 4 bases from V and 8 bases from J; bases unmatched to any gene: 4. The CDR3 is 12 amino acids. Germline CDR1 MDHEN, CDR2 SYDVKM. CDR3 bases: TGTGCCAGCAGTTCCCGGACAGGAGGCTACACCTTC. It codes for CASSSRTGGYTF.

The chain couples TRBV28 to TRBJ2-1, with D maybe TRBD1 (5 bases). The CDR3 loop spans 14 amino acids. Germline V CDR1 and CDR2: MDHEN, SYDVKM. The germline V and J ends were trimmed by 3 bases and 4 bases, with 10 bases remaining between them. CDR3 DNA: TGTGCCAGCAGTTTTCCGCAGGGTTACAATGAGCAGTTCTTC. It translates to CASSFPQGYNEQFF.

The chain couples TRBV9 to TRBJ2-2, with a possible D match to TRBD2 (6 bases). Trimming pared 3 bases from V and 0 bases from J, leaving 18 bases between. The germline CDR1 and CDR2 sequences are SGDLS and YYNGEE. The CDR3 has 18 residues. CDR3 sequence (DNA): TGTGCCAGCAGCGCCTGCTCGGGACTTCCCGCGAACACCGGGGAGCTGTTTTTT. Its protein is CASSACSGLPANTGELFF.

The DNA for the CDR3 is TGCAGTGCTAGAGATCAGGAGCTAAGAGAGACCCAGTACTTC. Translating it yields CSARDQELRETQYF. The chain couples TRBV20-1 to TRBJ2-5; D unclear. Germline V lookup: CDR1 DFQATT, CDR2 SNEGSKA (reference sequence). V lost 0 bases to trimming and J lost 4 bases, with 12 bases between them. The CDR3 length is 14 residues.

This clonotype showed up many times. The chain employs TRBV2 and TRBJ1-2; 8 nucleotides match TRBD1. This CDR3 region has 15 residues. V gave up 6 bases and J gave up 0 bases; unmatched junction bases: 6. Germline loops: CDR1 SNHLY, CDR2 FYNNEI. For the CDR3, the DNA is TGTGCCAGCAGCGGGACAGGTCTTACTAACTATGGCTACACCTTC. It codes for CASSGTGLTNYGYTF. The full variable domain, completed using reference TRBV2 and TRBJ1-2, is EPEVTQTPSHQVTQMGQEVILRCVPISNHLYFYWYRQILGQKVEFLVSFYNNEISEKSEIFDDQFSVERPDGSNFTLKIRSTKLEDSAMYFCASSGTGLTNYGYTFGSGTRLTVV.

In this sample, this clonotype turned up many times. The chain employs TRBV7-8 and TRBJ1-6, with D maybe TRBD1 (5 bases). The CDR3 extends over 14 amino acids. Germline lookup yields CDR1 SGHVS and CDR2 FQNEAQ. The germline V and J ends were trimmed by 5 bases and 7 bases, with 12 bases remaining between them. Here the CDR3 DNA reads TGTGCCAGCAGCCCAGGGCTTTTCAATTCACCCCTCCACTTT. It specifies CASSPGLFNSPLHF.

This clonotype was seen repeatedly, ten times or more. The chain links TRBV19 to TRBJ2-1; 7 bases match TRBD2. With 11 bases clipped from V and 3 bases from J, the junction kept 10 bases outside the gene matches. The CDR3 is made up of 14 amino acids. From germline, CDR1 is LNHDA and CDR2 SQIVND (reference sequence). CDR3 in amino acids: CASNQAGLYNEQFF. The DNA for the CDR3 is TGTGCCTCCAACCAAGCGGGGCTCTACAATGAGCAGTTCTTC.

With regard to this clonotype: A much larger clone lies a single base off, so this may be a read error. The CDR3 loop is CAISGFDPNTKAFF. The DNA of the CDR3 is TGTGCCATCAGTGGATTTGATCCGAACACTAAAGCTTTCTTT. The chain is built from TRBV10-3 and TRBJ1-1; D unresolved. Germline lookup yields CDR1 ENHRY and CDR2 SYGVKD. This CDR3 comprises 14 residues.

This clonotype was detected many times. The chain recombines TRBV7-9 with TRBJ2-5; D remains ambiguous. V gave up 5 bases and J gave up 2 bases, with 12 bases separating them. CDR3 size: 14 residues. Germline V gives CDR1 SEHNR, CDR2 FQNEAQ (reference sequence). The CDR3, as DNA: TGTGCCAGCAGCGCCCAGACTGTACAAGAGACCCAGTACTTC. As protein: CASSAQTVQETQYF.

This clonotype was recorded many times. CDR3 protein: CASSSPGHLNEKLFF. The CDR3 nucleotides are TGTGCCAGCAGCTCCCCGGGACACCTTAATGAAAAACTGTTTTTT. The chain links TRBV7-9 to TRBJ1-4, with D perhaps matching TRBD1 (6 bases). V was cut by 4 bases and J by 4 bases, with 13 bases left in between. Germline values: CDR1 SEHNR, CDR2 FQNEAQ (reference sequence). This CDR3 has 15 residues.

This clonotype was detected ten times or more. The chain employs TRBV2 and TRBJ1-2; 11 bases align to TRBD1. V was clipped by 4 bases and J by 8 bases; unmatched bases: 9. CDR1 is SNHLY, CDR2 FYNNEI, per germline. This CDR3 spans 15 amino acids. CDR3 protein: CASSGNGQGAWGYTF. In DNA form, the CDR3 reads TGTGCCAGCAGTGGAAATGGACAGGGGGCGTGGGGCTACACCTTC.

This clonotype was seen ten or more times. The chain employs TRBV18 and TRBJ2-1; the D is unclear. CDR3 length: 17 amino acids. The germline V gene encodes CDR1 KGHSH and CDR2 LQKENI. Trimming took off 0 bases at V and 4 bases at J, with 16 bases between the two ends. The CDR3 nucleotides read TGTGCCAGCTCACCACCGAATTGGATGGTGAGGTACAATGAGCAGTTCTTC. Residues: CASSPPNWMVRYNEQFF.

The sample holds many counts of this clonotype. The chain recombines TRBV2 with TRBJ2-1; 10 bases are shared with TRBD2. Per germline, CDR1 SNHLY and CDR2 FYNNEI. Unmatched junction bases numbered 7, after V lost 6 bases and J lost 2 bases. The CDR3 is made up of 16 amino acids. CDR3 residues: CASRAVSGGPYNEQFF. DNA of the CDR3: TGTGCCAGCAGGGCAGTTAGCGGGGGGCCCTACAATGAGCAGTTCTTC.

The chain has TRBV28 and TRBJ1-2, with 7 nucleotides matching TRBD1. V was pared by 7 bases and J by 4 bases, with 6 bases of the junction left unmatched. This CDR3 has 13 amino acids. The germline V gene has CDR1 MDHEN and CDR2 SYDVKM. The CDR3: CASTETGFYGYTF. In nucleotides, the CDR3 is TGTGCCAGCACCGAGACAGGGTTCTATGGCTACACCTTC.

This chain uses TRBV18 with TRBJ1-1; D might be TRBD1 (6 bases). Per the germline V gene, CDR1 is KGHSH and CDR2 is LQKENI. This CDR3 comprises 13 residues. V was trimmed by 2 bases and J by 11 bases, leaving 15 bases between them. CDR3 protein: CASSPDRGRDAFF. CDR3 DNA sequence: TGTGCCAGCTCACCAGACCGGGGGCGGGATGCTTTCTTT.

This clonotype came up many times. The chain is built from TRBV12-3 or TRBV12-4 and TRBJ1-6, with no clear D. The CDR3 is 13 residues long. V gave up 7 bases and J gave up 9 bases, with 13 bases separating them. CDR3 loop: CASTFARGSPLHF. CDR3 DNA sequence: TGTGCCAGCACCTTTGCGCGGGGTTCACCCCTCCACTTT.

This chain joins TRBV6-6 and TRBJ1-2; no reliable D call. Trimming took 5 bases from V and 4 from J, leaving 11 bases between them. Per the germline V gene, CDR1 is MNHNY and CDR2 is SVGAGI (reference sequence). This CDR3 region has 13 residues. This CDR3 reads CASSPPRTYGYTF. The CDR3, as DNA: TGTGCCAGCAGTCCCCCCCGGACCTATGGCTACACCTTC.

This clonotype was seen once. A much larger clone sits a single nucleotide away, making a read error possible. The chain couples TRBV5-1 to TRBJ2-2; the D call may be TRBD1 or TRBD2 (6 bases each). CDR1 is SGHRS, CDR2 YFSETQ, per germline. This CDR3 has 14 amino acids. Between the trimmed V and J ends, which lost 5 bases and 7 bases, there was a span of 15 bases. This CDR3 reads CASSSGGPRGELFF. The CDR3 coding sequence is TGCGCCAGCAGTTCTGGGGGGCCTCGCGGGGAGCTGTTTTTT.

This clonotype was seen a few times. V usage is TRBV20-1 and J usage is TRBJ2-2; 9 bases fit TRBD1. The CDR3 has 16 residues. The germline CDR1 and CDR2 sequences are DFQATT and SNEGSKA (reference sequence). V gave up 1 base and J gave up 3 bases; unmatched junction bases: 6. CDR3 in DNA: TGCAGTGCTAGAGGGGACAGGGAACGGCACACCGGGGAGCTGTTTTTT. This codes for CSARGDRERHTGELFF.

The table lists this clonotype with a few counts. The chain carries TRBV28 and TRBJ2-2; D is possibly TRBD1 (6 bases). CDR1 MDHEN and CDR2 SYDVKM come from the germline V gene. The CDR3 sequence is 14 residues long. Trimming removed 6 bases at V and 1 base at J, with 9 bases between. The CDR3 coding sequence is TGTGCCAGCAGAACGGGACAGAACACCGGGGAGCTGTTTTTT. This translates into CASRTGQNTGELFF.

The gene calls are TRBV19 and TRBJ2-2; possibly TRBD2 for D (5 bases). CDR1 and CDR2 (germline): LNHDA, SQIVND (reference sequence). V lost 8 bases and J lost 6, with 19 bases in between. The CDR3 consists of 15 residues. This chain's CDR3 is CASSGWLRRAGELFF. Here the CDR3 DNA reads TGTGCCAGTTCGGGATGGTTGAGGCGCGCCGGGGAGCTGTTTTTT.

This clonotype appeared many times. The chain joins TRBV27 to TRBJ2-5, with 8 bases matching TRBD1. This CDR3 contains 13 residues. Germline V gene sequence: CDR1 MNHEY, CDR2 SMNVEV (reference sequence). Trimming cost V 5 bases and J 5 bases; bases outside gene matches: 4. This CDR3 reads CASSGQGKETQYF. The CDR3 DNA sequence: TGTGCCAGCAGTGGACAGGGAAAGGAGACCCAGTACTTC.

This chain joins TRBV19 and TRBJ1-1; D gene unclear. The germline gives CDR1 LNHDA, CDR2 SQIVND (reference sequence). The CDR3 has 13 amino acids. V lost 6 bases and J 3 bases, leaving 11 bases between the germline ends. CDR3 nucleotide sequence: TGTGCCAGTAGGAGGTTGGGAGACACTGAAGCTTTCTTT. It encodes CASRRLGDTEAFF.

This clonotype was observed many times. This sequence joins TRBV3-1 and TRBJ2-1, with D maybe TRBD1 (5 bases). The V end lost 0 bases, the J end lost 9 bases, and 30 bases lay between the germline ends. Germline assignment: CDR1 LGHDT and CDR2 YNNKEL (reference sequence). This CDR3 is built from 20 residues. CDR3 nucleotide sequence: TGTGCCAGCAGCCAAGAATGGGCCGGTGGACGCAGGGAAACTTCCATTGAGCAGTTCTTC. It yields the protein CASSQEWAGGRRETSIEQFF.

This clonotype was seen at least ten times. This chain joins TRBV6-2 or TRBV6-3 and TRBJ2-1; 10 nucleotides match TRBD2. Germline V CDR1 and CDR2: MNHEY, SVGEGT. The CDR3 has 17 amino acids. V shed 2 bases, J shed 6 bases, and the junction held 10 bases outside the gene matches. CDR3 loop: CASSYQASGGRLNEQFF. In nucleotides, the CDR3 is TGTGCCAGCAGTTACCAGGCTAGCGGGGGCCGCCTCAATGAGCAGTTCTTC.

This sequence joins TRBV20-1 and TRBJ1-2; 11 positions match TRBD1. Trimming removed 0 bases from V and 6 bases from J; junction bases left unmatched: 6. There are 15 residues in the CDR3. From germline, CDR1 is DFQATT and CDR2 SNEGSKA (reference sequence). The CDR3 nucleotides are TGCAGTGCTAGAGAAATGGGACAGGGGGTGCATGGCTACACCTTC. Translation gives CSAREMGQGVHGYTF.